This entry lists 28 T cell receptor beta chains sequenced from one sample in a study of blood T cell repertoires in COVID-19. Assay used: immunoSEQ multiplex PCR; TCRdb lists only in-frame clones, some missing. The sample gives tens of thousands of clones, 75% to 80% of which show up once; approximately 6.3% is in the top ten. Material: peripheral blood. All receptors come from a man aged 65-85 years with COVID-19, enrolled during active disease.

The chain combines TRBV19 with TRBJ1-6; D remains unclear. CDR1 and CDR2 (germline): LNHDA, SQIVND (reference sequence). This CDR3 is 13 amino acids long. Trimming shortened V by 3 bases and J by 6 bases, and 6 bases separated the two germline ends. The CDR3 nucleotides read TGTGCCAGTAGTATTTCTTTTAATTCACCCCTCCACTTT. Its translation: CASSISFNSPLHF.

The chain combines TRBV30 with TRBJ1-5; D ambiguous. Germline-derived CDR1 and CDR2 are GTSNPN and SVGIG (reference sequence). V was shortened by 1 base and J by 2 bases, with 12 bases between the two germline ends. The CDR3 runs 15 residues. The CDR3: CAWSGGLHRNQPQHF. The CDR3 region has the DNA TGTGCCTGGAGTGGTGGACTACACCGCAATCAGCCCCAGCATTTT.

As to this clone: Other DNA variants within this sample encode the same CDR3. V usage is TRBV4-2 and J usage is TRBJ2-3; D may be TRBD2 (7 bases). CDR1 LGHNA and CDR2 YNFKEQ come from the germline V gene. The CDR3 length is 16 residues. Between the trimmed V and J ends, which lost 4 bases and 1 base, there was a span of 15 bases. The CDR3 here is CASSPGGAGGTDTQYF. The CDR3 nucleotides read TGTGCCAGCAGCCCGGGGGGCGCGGGGGGCACAGATACGCAGTATTTT.

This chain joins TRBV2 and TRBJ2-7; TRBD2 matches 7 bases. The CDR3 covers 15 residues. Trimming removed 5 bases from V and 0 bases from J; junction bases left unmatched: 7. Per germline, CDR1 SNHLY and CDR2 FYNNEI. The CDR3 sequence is CASSRDYQSSYEQYF. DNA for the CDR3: TGTGCCAGCAGTAGGGACTACCAAAGCTCCTACGAGCAGTACTTC.

The CDR3, as DNA: TGTGCCAGCAGCGTAACAGGGTCACCTGGAAACACCATATATTTT. This sequence encodes CASSVTGSPGNTIYF. The chain employs TRBV9 and TRBJ1-3, with D perhaps TRBD1 (6 bases). The V end was cut by 1 base, the J end by 2 bases, with 10 bases between. The germline V gene has CDR1 SGDLS and CDR2 YYNGEE. This CDR3 has 15 amino acids. The full variable domain, rest sourced from reference TRBV9 and TRBJ1-3, is DSGVTQTPKHLITATGQRVTLRCSPRSGDLSVYWYQQSLDQGLQFLIQYYNGEERAKGNILERFSAQQFPDLHSELNLSSLELGDSALYFCASSVTGSPGNTIYFGEGSWLTVV.

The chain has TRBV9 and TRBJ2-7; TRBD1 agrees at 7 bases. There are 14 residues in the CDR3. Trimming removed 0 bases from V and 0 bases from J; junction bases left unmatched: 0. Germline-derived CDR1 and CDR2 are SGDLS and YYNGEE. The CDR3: CASSVEGASYEQYF. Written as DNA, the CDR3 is TGTGCCAGCAGCGTAGAGGGGGCCTCCTACGAGCAGTACTTC.

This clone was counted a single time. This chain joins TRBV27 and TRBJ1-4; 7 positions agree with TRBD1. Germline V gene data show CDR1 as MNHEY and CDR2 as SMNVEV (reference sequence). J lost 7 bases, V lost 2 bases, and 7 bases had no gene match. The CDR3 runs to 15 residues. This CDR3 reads CASSLVRTGGEKLFF. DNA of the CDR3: TGTGCCAGCAGTTTAGTTCGGACAGGAGGTGAAAAACTGTTTTTT.

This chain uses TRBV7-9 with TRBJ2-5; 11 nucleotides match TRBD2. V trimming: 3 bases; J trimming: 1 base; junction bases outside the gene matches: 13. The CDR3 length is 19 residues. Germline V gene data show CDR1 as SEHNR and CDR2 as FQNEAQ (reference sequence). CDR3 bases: TGTGCCAGCAGCTTTTCCCGAGAACTAGCGGGGGTCTCCCAAGAGACCCAGTACTTC. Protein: CASSFSRELAGVSQETQYF.

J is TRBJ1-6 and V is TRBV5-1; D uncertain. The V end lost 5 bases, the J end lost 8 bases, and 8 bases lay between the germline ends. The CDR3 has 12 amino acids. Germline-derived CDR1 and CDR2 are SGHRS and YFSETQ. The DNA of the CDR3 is TGCGCCAGCAGGGTCGAGGATTCACCCCTCCACTTT. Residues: CASRVEDSPLHF.

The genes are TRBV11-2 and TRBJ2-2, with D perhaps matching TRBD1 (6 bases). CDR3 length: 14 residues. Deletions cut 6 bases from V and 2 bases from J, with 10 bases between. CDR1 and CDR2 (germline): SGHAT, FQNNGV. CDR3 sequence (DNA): TGTGCCAGCAGGACGGGACACAACACCGGGGAGCTGTTTTTT. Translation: CASRTGHNTGELFF.

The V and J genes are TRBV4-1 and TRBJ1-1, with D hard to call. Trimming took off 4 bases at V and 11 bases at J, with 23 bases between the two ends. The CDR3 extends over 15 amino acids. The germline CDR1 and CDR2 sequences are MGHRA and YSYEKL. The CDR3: CASSPLGASSLKAFF. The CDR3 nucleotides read TGCGCCAGCAGCCCCCTCGGAGCCTCCTCTTTAAAGGCTTTCTTT.

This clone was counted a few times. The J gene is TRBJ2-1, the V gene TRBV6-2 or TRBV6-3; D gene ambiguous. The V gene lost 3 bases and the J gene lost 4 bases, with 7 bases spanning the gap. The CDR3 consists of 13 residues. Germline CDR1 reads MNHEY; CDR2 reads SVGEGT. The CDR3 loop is CASSYYSYNEQFF. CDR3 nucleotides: TGTGCCAGCAGTTATTACTCGTACAATGAGCAGTTCTTC.

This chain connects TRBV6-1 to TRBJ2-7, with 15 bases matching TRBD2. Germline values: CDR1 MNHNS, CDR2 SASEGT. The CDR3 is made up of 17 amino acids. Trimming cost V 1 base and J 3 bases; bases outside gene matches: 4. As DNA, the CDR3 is TGTGCCAGCAGTGAAGTACCGGGACTAGCGGGGGGCTACGAGCAGTACTTC. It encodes CASSEVPGLAGGYEQYF.

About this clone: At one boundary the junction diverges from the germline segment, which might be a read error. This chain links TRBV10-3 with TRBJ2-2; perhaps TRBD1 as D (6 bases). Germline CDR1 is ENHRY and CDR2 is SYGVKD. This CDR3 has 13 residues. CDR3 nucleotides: TGCGCTTACCAGGGGCCAAACACCGGGGAGCTGTTTTTT. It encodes CAYQGPNTGELFF.

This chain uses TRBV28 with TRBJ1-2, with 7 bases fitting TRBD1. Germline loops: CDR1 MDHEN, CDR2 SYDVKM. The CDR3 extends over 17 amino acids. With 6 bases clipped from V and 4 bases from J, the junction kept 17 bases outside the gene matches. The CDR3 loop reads CASRQGGAGVGSYGYTF. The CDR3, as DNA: TGTGCCAGCAGACAAGGGGGCGCGGGTGTGGGCAGCTATGGCTACACCTTC.

In DNA form, the CDR3 reads TGCAGCGTGTCCGGGACAGTGAATCAGCCCCAGCATTTT. Protein product: CSVSGTVNQPQHF. The chain carries TRBV29-1 and TRBJ1-5; the match to TRBD1 covers 7 bases. Germline loops: CDR1 SQVTM, CDR2 ANQGSEA. The CDR3 is 13 amino acids. Trimming cost V 6 bases and J 4 bases; bases outside gene matches: 6.

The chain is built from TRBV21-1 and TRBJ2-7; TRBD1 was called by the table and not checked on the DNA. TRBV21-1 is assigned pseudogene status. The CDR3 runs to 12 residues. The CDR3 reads CASSKVGGGQYF. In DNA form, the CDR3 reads TGTGCCAGCAGCAAAGTAGGGGGTGGGCAGTACTTC.

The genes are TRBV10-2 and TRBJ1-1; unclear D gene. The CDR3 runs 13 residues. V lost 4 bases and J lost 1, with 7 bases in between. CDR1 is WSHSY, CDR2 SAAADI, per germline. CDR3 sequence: CASSARRNTEAFF. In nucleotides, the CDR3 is TGCGCCAGCAGTGCGAGAAGGAACACTGAAGCTTTCTTT.

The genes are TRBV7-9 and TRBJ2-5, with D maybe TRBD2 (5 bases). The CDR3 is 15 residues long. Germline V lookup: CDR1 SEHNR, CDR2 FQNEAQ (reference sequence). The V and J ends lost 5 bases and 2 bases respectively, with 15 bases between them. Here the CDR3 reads CASSTNLLAQETQYF. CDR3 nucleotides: TGTGCCAGCAGCACAAACCTCCTAGCACAAGAGACCCAGTACTTC.

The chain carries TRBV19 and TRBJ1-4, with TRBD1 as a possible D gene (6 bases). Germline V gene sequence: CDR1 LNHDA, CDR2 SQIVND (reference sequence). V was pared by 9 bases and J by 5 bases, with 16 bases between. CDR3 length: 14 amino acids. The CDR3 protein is CASTGQLNNEKLFF. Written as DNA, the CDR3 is TGTGCCAGCACCGGACAGTTAAACAATGAAAAACTGTTTTTT. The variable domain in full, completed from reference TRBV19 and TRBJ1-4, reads DGGITQSPKYLFRKEGQNVTLSCEQNLNHDAMYWYRQDPGQGLRLIYYSQIVNDFQKGDIAEGYSVSREKKESFPLTVTSAQKNPTAFYLCASTGQLNNEKLFFGSGTQLSVL.

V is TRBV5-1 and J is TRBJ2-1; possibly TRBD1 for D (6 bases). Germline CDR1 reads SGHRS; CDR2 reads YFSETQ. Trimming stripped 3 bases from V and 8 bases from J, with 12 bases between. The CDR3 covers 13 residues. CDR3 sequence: CASSSGDQDEQFF. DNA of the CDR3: TGCGCCAGCAGCTCAGGGGATCAGGATGAGCAGTTCTTC.

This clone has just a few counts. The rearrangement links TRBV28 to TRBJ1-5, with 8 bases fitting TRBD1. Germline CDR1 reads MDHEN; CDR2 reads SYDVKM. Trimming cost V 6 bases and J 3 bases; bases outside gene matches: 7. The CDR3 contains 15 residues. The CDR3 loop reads CASRITGGVNQPQHF. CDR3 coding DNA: TGTGCCAGCAGAATTACAGGGGGAGTCAATCAGCCCCAGCATTTT.

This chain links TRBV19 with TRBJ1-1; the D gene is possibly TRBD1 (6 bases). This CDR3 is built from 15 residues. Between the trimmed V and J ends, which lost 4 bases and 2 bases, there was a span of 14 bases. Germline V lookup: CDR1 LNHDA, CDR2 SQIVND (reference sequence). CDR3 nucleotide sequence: TGTGCCAGTAGTACTGGACAGCAGACCAACACTGAAGCTTTCTTT. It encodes CASSTGQQTNTEAFF. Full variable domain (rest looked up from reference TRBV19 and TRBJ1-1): DGGITQSPKYLFRKEGQNVTLSCEQNLNHDAMYWYRQDPGQGLRLIYYSQIVNDFQKGDIAEGYSVSREKKESFPLTVTSAQKNPTAFYLCASSTGQQTNTEAFFGQGTRLTVV.

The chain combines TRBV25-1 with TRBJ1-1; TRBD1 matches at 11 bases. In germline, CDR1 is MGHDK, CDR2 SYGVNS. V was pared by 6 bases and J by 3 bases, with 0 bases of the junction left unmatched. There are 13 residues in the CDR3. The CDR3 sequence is CASRGQGDTEAFF. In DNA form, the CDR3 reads TGTGCCAGCAGGGGACAGGGGGACACTGAAGCTTTCTTT. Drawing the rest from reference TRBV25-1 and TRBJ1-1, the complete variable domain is EADIYQTPRYLVIGTGKKITLECSQTMGHDKMYWYQQDPGMELHLIHYSYGVNSTEKGDLSSESTVSRIRTEHFPLTLESARPSHTSQYLCASRGQGDTEAFFGQGTRLTVV.

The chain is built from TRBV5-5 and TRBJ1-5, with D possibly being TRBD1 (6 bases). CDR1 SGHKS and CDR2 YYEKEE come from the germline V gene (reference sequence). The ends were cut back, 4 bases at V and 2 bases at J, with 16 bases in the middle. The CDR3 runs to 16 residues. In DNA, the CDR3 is TGTGCCAGCAGCGTCAGGGGAGCGGAAGGCAATCAGCCCCAGCATTTT. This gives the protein CASSVRGAEGNQPQHF.

CDR3 sequence reads: CASSPQGTGELFF. The CDR3 nucleotides read TGTGCCAGCTCACCCCAGGGGACCGGGGAGCTGTTTTTT. V and J are TRBV18 and TRBJ2-2; D is perhaps TRBD1 (6 bases). V lost 3 bases and J lost 5, with 7 bases in between. The CDR3 spans 13 residues. CDR1 and CDR2 (germline): KGHSH, LQKENI.

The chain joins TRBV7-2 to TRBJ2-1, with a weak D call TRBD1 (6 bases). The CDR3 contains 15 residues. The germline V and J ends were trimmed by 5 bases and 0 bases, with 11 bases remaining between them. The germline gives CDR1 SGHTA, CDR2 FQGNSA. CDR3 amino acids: CASSVDSSSYNEQFF. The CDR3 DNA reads TGTGCCAGCAGCGTGGACAGTAGCTCCTACAATGAGCAGTTCTTC. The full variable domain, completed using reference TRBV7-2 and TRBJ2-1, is GAGVSQSPSNKVTEKGKDVELRCDPISGHTALYWYRQSLGQGLEFLIYFQGNSAPDKSGLPSDRFSAERTGGSVSTLTIQRTQQEDSAVYLCASSVDSSSYNEQFFGPGTRLTVL.

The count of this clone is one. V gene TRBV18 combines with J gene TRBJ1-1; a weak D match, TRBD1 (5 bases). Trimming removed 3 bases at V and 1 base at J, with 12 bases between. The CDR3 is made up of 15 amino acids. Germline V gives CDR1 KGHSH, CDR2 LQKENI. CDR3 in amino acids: CASSPPGVANTEAFF. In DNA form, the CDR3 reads TGTGCCAGCTCACCGCCGGGGGTTGCGAACACTGAAGCTTTCTTT.